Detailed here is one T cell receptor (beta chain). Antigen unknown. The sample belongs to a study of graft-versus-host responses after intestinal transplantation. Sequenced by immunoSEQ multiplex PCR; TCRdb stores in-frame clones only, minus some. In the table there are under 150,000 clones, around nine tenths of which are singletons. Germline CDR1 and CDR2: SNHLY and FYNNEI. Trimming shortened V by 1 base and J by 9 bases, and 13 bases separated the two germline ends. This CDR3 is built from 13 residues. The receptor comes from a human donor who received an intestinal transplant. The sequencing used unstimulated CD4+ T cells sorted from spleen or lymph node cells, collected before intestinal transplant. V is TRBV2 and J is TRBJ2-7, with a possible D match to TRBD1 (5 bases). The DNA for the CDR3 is TGTGCCAGCAGTGAAGTTAAGGGGCGTGGGCAGTACTTC. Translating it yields CASSEVKGRGQYF.